The next 9 T cell receptor beta chains were all read from a single sample in a study of siplizumab effects on memory and regulatory T cells. The method was immunoSEQ multiplex PCR; TCRdb's version includes in-frame clones alone and lacks a portion of them. This table has fewer than 85,000 clones, approximately 86% appearing once. Sequencing was done on a sample of Tregs sorted from blood. Every receptor here comes from a human donor in good health.

The chain uses TRBV7-9 and TRBJ2-2; D unclear. Germline CDR1 is SEHNR and CDR2 is FQNEAQ (reference sequence). The V gene lost 1 base and the J gene lost 3 bases, with 9 bases spanning the gap. CDR3 size: 15 residues. The CDR3 sequence: CASSLGWGDTGELFF. CDR3 bases: TGTGCCAGCAGCTTAGGATGGGGTGACACCGGGGAGCTGTTTTTT.

The chain couples TRBV4-3 to TRBJ1-6; D is ambiguous. This CDR3 comprises 18 residues. From germline, CDR1 is LGHNA and CDR2 YSLEER. V lost 1 base, J lost 0 bases, and 13 bases lay in between. In DNA form, the CDR3 reads TGCGCCAGCAGCCAAGCCCCCAGGTCCTACTCCTATAATTCACCCCTCCACTTT. This gives the protein CASSQAPRSYSYNSPLHF.

The gene calls are TRBV6-5 and TRBJ1-2; 10 nucleotides line up with TRBD1. The CDR3 runs 14 residues. Germline V CDR1 and CDR2: MNHEY, SVGAGI. Losses at the gene ends were 4 bases for V and 7 bases for J; bases not matched to a gene: 6. The CDR3 is CASSFDRGRSGYTF. The DNA of the CDR3 is TGTGCCAGCAGTTTTGACAGGGGGCGATCTGGCTACACCTTC.

Comment on this clone: Other DNA sequences in this specimen translate into the identical CDR3. The chain couples TRBV18 to TRBJ1-1; unclear D gene. This CDR3 has 12 amino acids. The germline V and J ends were trimmed by 3 bases and 1 base, with 3 bases remaining between them. CDR1 and CDR2 from the germline V gene are KGHSH and LQKENI. The CDR3 spells CASSPRNTEAFF. The CDR3 DNA reads as TGTGCCAGCTCACCCAGGAACACTGAAGCTTTCTTT.

The genes are TRBV27 and TRBJ2-2, with D unclear. Trimming left V 8 bases short and J 0 bases short, with 16 bases between. The germline V gene has CDR1 MNHEY and CDR2 SMNVEV (reference sequence). The CDR3 runs 16 residues. CDR3 sequence reads: CASGSILRSNTGELFF. CDR3 sequence (DNA): TGTGCCAGCGGGTCAATCCTACGGTCGAACACCGGGGAGCTGTTTTTT.

This chain uses TRBV27 with TRBJ1-5; 11 bases match TRBD1. V dropped 4 bases and J dropped 6; count of bases not matched to a gene: 5. Per the germline V gene, CDR1 is MNHEY and CDR2 is SMNVEV (reference sequence). The CDR3 runs 15 residues. CDR3 coding DNA: TGTGCCAGCAGTTCTGGGACAGGGGGTCGTCAGCCCCAGCATTTT. Translating gives CASSSGTGGRQPQHF.

The genes are TRBV27 and TRBJ2-5, with 7 bases aligning to TRBD2. The V gene end was trimmed by 1 base and the J gene end by 7 bases; junction bases not matched to a gene: 0. CDR1 and CDR2 (germline): MNHEY, SMNVEV (reference sequence). This CDR3 has 12 residues. CDR3 in amino acids: CASSLWGGTQYF. CDR3 DNA: TGTGCCAGCAGTTTATGGGGGGGGACCCAGTACTTC.

CDR3 DNA: TGTGCCAGCAGCAGGGGCCGCCAAGAGACCCAGTACTTC. This sequence encodes CASSRGRQETQYF. The chain uses TRBV21-1 and TRBJ2-5; TRBD1 is taken as the D call from the table, unchecked against the DNA. TRBV21-1 corresponds to a pseudogene. The length of the CDR3 is 13 residues.

As for this clone: The sample carries other DNA sequences with the same CDR3. The V gene is TRBV6-5, the J gene TRBJ2-3, with D unresolved. Germline CDR1 MNHEY, CDR2 SVGAGI. V was clipped by 5 bases and J by 0 bases, with 3 bases between them. CDR3 length equals 12 residues. The CDR3 protein is CASSGSTDTQYF. The CDR3 region has the DNA TGTGCCAGCAGTGGGAGCACAGATACGCAGTATTTT.